The 22 T cell receptor beta chains reported below all come from one sample, sequenced in a study of blood T cell repertoires in COVID-19. Sequenced by immunoSEQ multiplex PCR; TCRdb stores in-frame clones only, minus some. The data contain about 84,000 clones, approximately 82% of them singletons. Material: peripheral blood. These receptors were collected from a man of 80 years or more with active or convalescent COVID-19.

DNA of the CDR3: TGTGCCAGCAGCCTTGAGGGGAGGACGTACGAGCAGTACTTC. Translation: CASSLEGRTYEQYF. The chain is built from TRBV2 and TRBJ2-7; maybe TRBD2 (6 bases). The V and J ends lost 6 bases and 4 bases respectively, with 16 bases between them. Germline V gene lookup returns CDR1 SNHLY and CDR2 FYNNEI. The CDR3 has 14 residues.

The CDR3: CASSQVSLLGEQYF. Here the CDR3 DNA reads TGTGCCAGCAGCCAAGTTTCCCTACTTGGCGAGCAGTACTTC. The V and J genes are TRBV3-1 (or the pseudogene TRBV3-2) and TRBJ2-7, with no clear D. Germline V gene data show CDR1 as LGHDT and CDR2 as YNNKEL (reference sequence). The V gene lost 1 base and the J gene lost 6 bases, with 13 bases spanning the gap. CDR3 size: 14 residues.

V gene TRBV7-2 combines with J gene TRBJ1-2, with D unresolved. Germline CDR1 reads SGHTA; CDR2 reads FQGNSA. This CDR3 has 13 residues. Trimming removed 3 bases at V and 4 bases at J, with 9 bases between. CDR3 region: CASSLGSVYGYTF. The CDR3 region has the DNA TGTGCCAGCAGCTTGGGGAGCGTCTATGGCTACACCTTC.

This clone was counted once. The J gene is TRBJ2-7, the V gene TRBV19, with D possibly TRBD2 on 5 matching bases. This CDR3 comprises 14 residues. Germline values: CDR1 LNHDA, CDR2 SQIVND (reference sequence). V was trimmed by 10 bases and J by 3 bases, leaving 19 bases between them. CDR3 in amino acids: CATRFSRDGYEQYF. Here the CDR3 DNA reads TGTGCCACCCGTTTCAGTCGGGATGGCTACGAGCAGTACTTC.

Concerning this clone: The junction and the germline gene differ at one end; a read error may be behind it. V gene TRBV7-7 combines with J gene TRBJ2-5; D possibly matches TRBD1 or TRBD2 (6 bases each). Germline CDR1 and CDR2: SSHAT and FNYEAQ (reference sequence). This CDR3 spans 14 amino acids. In nucleotides, the CDR3 is TGTGCTAGCAGCTTAGGGGGGCAGGGCCGGACCCAGTACTTC. As protein: CASSLGGQGRTQYF.

The V and J genes are TRBV6-1 and TRBJ2-3, with TRBD2 matching 12 bases. The CDR3 loop spans 16 amino acids. CDR1 is MNHNS, CDR2 SASEGT, per germline. The junction had 8 bases not matched to a gene; V was cut back by 3 bases and J by 7 bases. CDR3 in DNA: TGTGCCAGCAGTGAGACTAGCGGGGGCCCCTTGAATACGCAGTATTTT. As protein: CASSETSGGPLNTQYF.

This chain connects TRBV7-2 to TRBJ1-2; the match to TRBD1 covers 11 bases. The CDR3 loop spans 15 amino acids. CDR1 SGHTA and CDR2 FQGNSA come from the germline V gene. The V and J ends lost 5 bases and 4 bases, in that order; junction bases with no gene match: 6. DNA of the CDR3: TGTGCCAGCAGCGCGGGGACAGGGGGGACCTATGGCTACACCTTC. This translates into CASSAGTGGTYGYTF.

V gene TRBV14 combines with J gene TRBJ2-5; 9 positions agree with TRBD2. The CDR3 spans 14 residues. Germline trimming cut 3 bases from V and 3 bases from J; bases unmatched to any gene: 2. Per germline, CDR1 SGHDN and CDR2 FVKESK. Here the CDR3 reads CASSHIAGEETQYF. CDR3 sequence (DNA): TGTGCCAGCAGCCACATAGCGGGGGAAGAGACCCAGTACTTC.

V is TRBV3-1 (or the pseudogene TRBV3-2) and J is TRBJ2-1; TRBD2 agrees at 13 bases. The germline V gene has CDR1 LGHDT and CDR2 YNNKEL (reference sequence). Trimming cost V 5 bases and J 4 bases; bases outside gene matches: 2. The CDR3 runs to 15 residues. As DNA, the CDR3 is TGTGCCAGCAGCAGACTAGCGGGGGGATACAATGAGCAGTTCTTC. This translates into CASSRLAGGYNEQFF.

The chain uses TRBV14 and TRBJ2-7; possible D gene TRBD2, 6 bases. V lost 2 bases and J lost 7, with 6 bases in between. Germline CDR1 is SGHDN and CDR2 is FVKESK. The CDR3 has 11 residues. CDR3 residues: CASSQRGEQYF. In DNA, the CDR3 is TGTGCCAGCAGCCAACGGGGGGAGCAGTACTTC.

The chain is built from TRBV30 and TRBJ2-7, with 8 bases aligning to TRBD2. V dropped 3 bases and J dropped 4; count of bases not matched to a gene: 8. Germline CDR1 and CDR2: GTSNPN and SVGIG (reference sequence). This CDR3 has 14 amino acids. The chain's CDR3 is CAWSPGGERYEQYF. The CDR3 bases are TGTGCCTGGAGCCCGGGGGGGGAGAGGTACGAGCAGTACTTC. The full variable domain, rest sourced from reference TRBV30 and TRBJ2-7, is SQTIHQWPATLVQPVGSPLSLECTVEGTSNPNLYWYRQAAGRGLQLLFYSVGIGQISSEVPQNLSASRPQDRQFILSSKKLLLSDSGFYLCAWSPGGERYEQYFGPGTRLTVT.

This clone appeared a single time. This chain uses TRBV27 with TRBJ1-5; D unresolved. The germline V gene has CDR1 MNHEY and CDR2 SMNVEV (reference sequence). V shed 6 bases and J shed 0 bases, with 21 bases lying between them. The CDR3 totals 18 residues. Here the CDR3 DNA reads TGTGCCAGCAGATGGGGAGAAAGCCTAGTGTATAGCAATCAGCCCCAGCATTTT. Amino acids: CASRWGESLVYSNQPQHF.

The chain recombines TRBV2 with TRBJ2-7; D might be TRBD2 (6 bases). Trimming cost V 6 bases and J 2 bases, with 11 bases left between them. CDR3 length equals 13 residues. CDR1 SNHLY and CDR2 FYNNEI come from the germline V gene. The CDR3 DNA reads as TGTGCCAGCAGGGGTACTAGCACCTACGAGCAGTACTTC. As protein: CASRGTSTYEQYF. The full variable domain, with the rest looked up from reference TRBV2 and TRBJ2-7, is EPEVTQTPSHQVTQMGQEVILRCVPISNHLYFYWYRQILGQKVEFLVSFYNNEISEKSEIFDDQFSVERPDGSNFTLKIRSTKLEDSAMYFCASRGTSTYEQYFGPGTRLTVT.

The CDR3 DNA follows: TGTGCCAGTAGTATAGGAGACAGGGGGCCCCAGCCCCAGCATTTT. It translates to CASSIGDRGPQPQHF. The rearrangement links TRBV19 to TRBJ1-5, with TRBD1 matching 10 bases. The CDR3 is 15 residues long. The J segment lost 7 bases and the V segment lost 1 base, leaving 4 bases of the junction unmatched. Germline V CDR1 and CDR2: LNHDA, SQIVND (reference sequence). The entire variable domain, with the rest obtained from reference TRBV19 and TRBJ1-5, is as follows: DGGITQSPKYLFRKEGQNVTLSCEQNLNHDAMYWYRQDPGQGLRLIYYSQIVNDFQKGDIAEGYSVSREKKESFPLTVTSAQKNPTAFYLCASSIGDRGPQPQHFGDGTRLSIL.

This chain connects TRBV5-1 to TRBJ2-5, with a tentative D call TRBD2 (5 bases). This CDR3 is built from 16 residues. CDR1 and CDR2 from the germline V gene are SGHRS and YFSETQ. V was clipped by 6 bases and J by 2 bases, with 20 bases between them. This CDR3 reads CASTLSVRDIQETQYF. CDR3 in DNA: TGCGCCAGCACCTTAAGTGTGAGGGATATTCAAGAGACCCAGTACTTC.

The chain couples TRBV2 to TRBJ1-3; 7 bases are a match to TRBD1. With V trimmed by 6 bases and J by 4 bases, 9 bases remained unmatched. The V gene's germline CDR1 is SNHLY and CDR2 FYNNEI. The length of the CDR3 is 15 residues. CDR3 residues: CASRGGQAVGNTIYF. The CDR3, as DNA: TGTGCCAGCAGAGGTGGACAGGCGGTAGGAAACACCATATATTTT.

This clone was detected a few times. V is TRBV5-1 and J is TRBJ2-3, with 7 bases identical to TRBD2. CDR1 is SGHRS and CDR2 is YFSETQ in the germline V gene. J gave up 0 bases and V 1 base, and 5 bases lay outside the gene matches. CDR3 size: 16 residues. The CDR3 sequence: CASSLTSDLSTDTQYF. The CDR3 DNA reads as TGCGCCAGCAGCTTGACTAGCGACCTTAGCACAGATACGCAGTATTTT.

This CDR3 is CASSYSEWGTYEQYF. CDR3 in DNA: TGTGCCAGCAGTTACTCGGAGTGGGGCACCTACGAGCAGTACTTC. This chain uses TRBV6-2 or TRBV6-3 with TRBJ2-7; perhaps TRBD1 as D (5 bases). The germline gives CDR1 MNHEY, CDR2 SVGEGT. Trimming removed 0 bases at V and 2 bases at J, with 11 bases between. CDR3 length: 15 amino acids.

The rearrangement uses TRBV18 and TRBJ2-5; D unresolved. V was pared by 3 bases and J by 2 bases, with 10 bases between. CDR1 KGHSH and CDR2 LQKENI come from the germline V gene. The CDR3 covers 14 residues. In DNA, the CDR3 is TGTGCCAGCTCACCTCTCGGGTTACAAGAGACCCAGTACTTC. This translates into CASSPLGLQETQYF.

This rearrangement joins TRBV6-6 to TRBJ2-2, with TRBD1 identical over 10 bases. V lost 5 bases and J lost 1; bases outside the gene matches: 10. CDR3 length: 18 amino acids. Looked up from germline, CDR1 is MNHNY and CDR2 is SVGAGI (reference sequence). The DNA for the CDR3 is TGTGCCAGCAGTCCCCGAAGGACAGGGGGAGTGAACACCGGGGAGCTGTTTTTT. It is translated as CASSPRRTGGVNTGELFF.

This clone is a singleton in its sample. The chain couples TRBV24-1 to TRBJ1-5; 7 bases line up with TRBD1. Germline V gene lookup returns CDR1 KGHDR and CDR2 SFDVKD. V lost 4 bases, J lost 8 bases, and 7 bases stayed unmatched. The CDR3 is made up of 14 amino acids. Here the CDR3 reads CATSDPGTEEPQHF. The CDR3, as DNA: TGTGCCACCAGTGACCCCGGGACAGAGGAGCCCCAGCATTTT.

The CDR3 bases are TGTGCCAGCAGCTTCGGAGGTCCGGGGACTGAAGCTTTCTTT. It is translated as CASSFGGPGTEAFF. V is TRBV7-9 and J is TRBJ1-1; D is unclear. The CDR3 extends over 14 amino acids. CDR1 SEHNR and CDR2 FQNEAQ come from the germline V gene (reference sequence). V was cut by 3 bases and J by 5 bases, with 13 bases left in between. The full variable domain, in which reference TRBV7-9 and TRBJ1-1 provide the parts outside the CDR3, is DTGVSQNPRHKITKRGQNVTFRCDPISEHNRLYWYRQTLGQGPEFLTYFQNEAQLEKSRLLSDRFSAERPKGSFSTLEIQRTEQGDSAMYLCASSFGGPGTEAFFGQGTRLTVV.